This TCR beta chain was profiled in a study of shared clonotypes between healthy human individuals. PCR replicates performed on unsorted PBMC used roughly 300 ng DNA, around 33,000 T cell genomes. Unsorted PBMC DNA sequencing spanned ten immunoSEQ deep assay plates. Some clones are missing from TCRdb's copy, which holds only in-frame ones; the method was immunoSEQ multiplex PCR. Counted here are about 490,000 clones, 70% to 80% occurring once; the ten biggest clones make up more than 10%. The length of the CDR3 is 15 residues. The germline V gene encodes CDR1 MNHEY and CDR2 SMNVEV (reference sequence). Points on this clone: A far larger clone is just one base off, so this is likely a read error.

Among the donors, all were Caucasian adults who lived in Nashville, Tennessee. This receptor was taken from a woman aged 40 to 50 in good health. Some clones in this sample may be carry-over from other donors' samples. The rearrangement links TRBV27 to TRBJ2-3; D possibly corresponds to TRBD2 (6 bases). Input material: PBMCs. As DNA, the CDR3 is TGTGCCAGCAGTTCCGGGAGTATCCGTACAGATGCGCAGTATTTT. This sequence encodes CASSSGSIRTDAQYF.